This TCR beta chain was sequenced in a study of PD-L1 blockade in urothelial cancer. Whole-study context: At 3 weeks (second dose) and 6 weeks after starting treatment, blood was analyzed.

Profiled with immunoSEQ multiplex PCR; TCRdb holds only in-frame clones, not every one. Among more than 30,000 clones listed, around 84% were seen once. From germline, CDR1 is MRHNA and CDR2 SNTAGT. The CDR3 sequence is 20 residues long. V dropped 3 bases and J dropped 0 bases, with 24 bases sitting between them. Study results and caveats: By 3 weeks, tumor-associated blood clones had expanded more in durable-benefit patients.

As for this clone: Its specificity is unknown.

Sample: PBMCs, taken around atezolizumab (anti-PD-L1) treatment. This TCR was recovered from a man between 60 and 75 years old with urothelial cancer. V and J are TRBV6-4 and TRBJ2-4; D is uncertain. Written as DNA, the CDR3 is TGTGCCAGCAGTGATGCGACAAGCAGAATACTTCACGTAGCCAAAAACATTCAGTACTTC. It translates to CASSDATSRILHVAKNIQYF.